This T cell receptor beta chain came from a study of T cells in Graves' hyperthyroidism and ophthalmopathy (dated by TCRdb to the late 2010s). For the wider study: To identify distinguishing TCR V-J signatures, a discovery cohort of roughly 100 patients was used, comprising 43 with Graves' ophthalmopathy and 57 with stable Graves' hyperthyroidism. Prospective prediction of ophthalmopathy was tested in an independent validation cohort consisting of fewer than 20 hyperthyroidism patients and over 15 patients who later progressed to ophthalmopathy. For training and testing, the 95 to 100 patients in the discovery cohort were randomly divided in a 7:3 ratio. In more than 5 Graves' hyperthyroidism patients, the study also compared T-cell repertoires from thyroid tissue with T-cell repertoires from blood. Following sampling, methimazole starting at 30 mg daily was given to hyperthyroidism patients, and high-dose intravenous methylprednisolone was given to ophthalmopathy patients. The paper reports TCR Vbeta CDR3 sequencing of approximately 130 peripheral blood samples: 40 to 45 ophthalmopathy, under 80 hyperthyroidism and around 17 progressor patients. Summary of the overall study and its limitations: No statistical method was used to fix the sample size in advance, and group allocation was not hidden from the investigators. Most expanded thyroid clonotypes (frequency above 0.001) were also detected in blood, a finding suggesting that blood repertoires may reflect thyroid immune responses. In validation, progression to ophthalmopathy was predicted by the model with more than 65% sensitivity and 72% to 85% specificity, a median of about 6.8 months before onset. A 13 V-J signature model separated ophthalmopathy from stable hyperthyroidism, with roughly 88% sensitivity and roughly 81% specificity in cross-validation and 80%/75% in testing.

The TCR beta CDR3 regions were amplified from the RNA transcripts. The first round of RT-PCR for the TCR CDR3 was performed with the HTBI primer set and the Qiagen OneStep RT-PCR kit. Libraries were constructed in a second round of multiplex PCR, after which size selection and purification were performed. Libraries were sequenced paired-end with 100 bp reads on an Illumina HiSeq2000. As for the authors' bioinformatics: SOAPnuke was used to process the raw data, throwing out any read that contained adapters or uncalled bases, had a mean Phred below 15, or lacked an exact constant-primer or identifier match. COPE v1.2.5 was used to merge the high-quality paired reads, and each unique nucleotide sequence was defined as a clonotype. MiTCR v1.1 was used to align the clonotypes against IMGT TRBV, TRBD and TRBJ reference segments. Analysis was restricted to V-J combinations with a frequency above 0.0001, which covered roughly 99% of repertoires. A TCS score was defined as the ratio of F50 (clonal expansion) to E x V (chaos), with BLOSUM62-based TCRdist applied between CDR3 peptides within each V-J. Welch's t-statistics and random forest reduced around 550 V-J features to 10 to 15, which were used in a naive Bayes classifier (R e1071). The similarity between thyroid and blood repertoires was quantified using the Morisita-Horn index. TCRdb ran its own pipeline on the public reads, namely fastp trimming at Q25 and MiXCR clone calling, and kept in-frame beta chains. Rows are combined by CDR3 protein, so each entry shows the most common genes and DNA. TCRdb's processing, not the authors', yielded these V and J calls. Across this sample there are 500,000 to 600,000 distinct CDR3 sequences, with 35% to 55% seen only once. The ten largest make up roughly 19% of the sample.

Turning to this clonotype: The antigen it recognizes is unknown. Base quality data are lacking; no much larger clone is found one base away.

Patients with uncontrolled infections, other autoimmune diseases, pregnancy or lactation were excluded. Clinical symptoms, serum thyroxine and TRAb, thyroid ultrasound, and orbital computed tomography formed the basis for the diagnoses. Total RNA was extracted with Trizol reagent, and quality was checked on an Agilent 2100 Bioanalyzer. The sequence was collected from an adult woman with Graves' disease, either hyperthyroidism or ophthalmopathy (not recorded which). Sequenced sample: peripheral blood or thyroid tissue (not recorded which).

The DNA is TGTGCCAGCAGCCCGGGGCGGGGCGAAAAACTGTTTTTT. The encoded protein is CASSPGRGEKLFF. The rearrangement combines TRBV7-3 with TRBJ1-4; matching of 5 bases hints at TRBD1 as the D gene. From cysteine to phenylalanine, the CDR3 is 13 amino acids long. Solely the CDR3 DNA is kept, with 39 bases framed from the first base. The V and J ends are trimmed by 5 bases and 8 bases, leaving 12 bases between them. For CDR1 and CDR2, the germline V gene lists SGHTA and FQGTGA.